This T cell receptor beta chain was recovered during a study of blood T cell repertoires in COVID-19. Turning to the study itself: T cells, B-cell-depleted T cells, or PBMCs supplied cDNA or gDNA.

The CDR3 contains 15 residues. Per germline, CDR1 SGDLS and CDR2 YYNGEE. The trim removed 3 bases at V and 3 bases at J, leaving 4 bases unmatched. Participant-reported clinical history was the basis for cohort assignment. TCRdb's table, derived via immunoSEQ multiplex PCR, lists solely in-frame clones and lacks some. The data contain 270,000 or so clones, about four fifths of them seen just once; the ten biggest clones take up around 3.5%. V usage is TRBV9 and J usage is TRBJ2-3, with 10 bases that match TRBD2. Sequenced: PBMCs or T cells enriched from blood (not recorded which). This clonotype was obtained from a middle-aged man who had recovered from COVID-19. CDR3 loop: CASSATSGITDTQYF. The DNA for the CDR3 is TGTGCCAGCAGCGCCACTAGCGGGATAACAGATACGCAGTATTTT.